Shown below are 22 T cell receptor beta chains from a single sample sequenced in a study of a mutant IDH1 vaccine in newly diagnosed glioma. These receptors' targets are unknown. Sample time point: week 35, safety follow-up. A 20-mer mutant IDH1 peptide at 300 ug was injected subcutaneously with topical imiquimod. Measured with immunoSEQ multiplex PCR; TCRdb has only the in-frame clones, and not every one. Of 45,000 or so clones in the sample, around nine tenths were seen once. The starting material was PBMCs, obtained from a glioma patient whose treatment included an IDH1 peptide vaccine. The receptor source for this set is a woman aged 35 to 49 with glioma.

The chain links TRBV6-1 to TRBJ2-7, with TRBD2 matching 13 bases. The germline V gene has CDR1 MNHNS and CDR2 SASEGT. V lost 1 base and J lost 3; bases outside the gene matches: 0. The CDR3 runs 15 residues. The CDR3 loop is CASSEGTSGSYEQYF. In nucleotides, the CDR3 is TGTGCCAGCAGTGAAGGGACTAGCGGGAGCTACGAGCAGTACTTC.

The genes are TRBV7-2 and TRBJ2-5; 8 positions agree with TRBD2. Germline V lookup: CDR1 SGHTA, CDR2 FQGNSA. With 5 bases clipped from V and 5 bases from J, the junction kept 10 bases outside the gene matches. The CDR3 runs to 15 residues. The CDR3 region is CASSLTREGWETQYF. The CDR3 DNA sequence: TGTGCCAGCAGCCTTACCCGGGAGGGATGGGAGACCCAGTACTTC.

The gene calls are TRBV10-2 and TRBJ1-5; TRBD1 matches at 7 bases. CDR3 length: 14 residues. Germline loops: CDR1 WSHSY, CDR2 SAAADI. V dropped 7 bases and J dropped 2; count of bases not matched to a gene: 5. The CDR3 bases are TGCGCCAGCAAAGACAGGGCCCGCAATCAGCCCCAGCATTTT. This gives the protein CASKDRARNQPQHF.

As concerns this clone: This sample also contains other DNA sequences that code for the same CDR3. The V gene is TRBV7-9, the J gene TRBJ1-4, with D tentatively TRBD1 (5 bases). Germline CDR1 and CDR2: SEHNR and FQNEAQ (reference sequence). The CDR3 spans 12 residues. Trimming shortened V by 5 bases and J by 8 bases, and 9 bases separated the two germline ends. Here the CDR3 DNA reads TGTGCCAGCAGCAGCAGGGAGGAAAAACTGTTTTTT. It encodes CASSSREEKLFF.

The CDR3 region has the DNA TGTGCCAGCAGTGAAGCTCCGGAGGGGCGAAAGCAGTACTTC. Its protein is CASSEAPEGRKQYF. The rearrangement joins TRBV6-1 to TRBJ2-7, with D possibly TRBD2 on 6 matching bases. Trimming cost V 0 bases and J 8 bases, with 14 bases left between them. This CDR3 is built from 14 residues. Germline lookup yields CDR1 MNHNS and CDR2 SASEGT.

This clone appeared once. The chain uses TRBV10-1 and TRBJ2-2, with D tentatively TRBD1 (6 bases). CDR3 length equals 14 residues. Per germline, CDR1 WNHNN and CDR2 SYGVQD (reference sequence). The V and J ends lost 6 bases and 0 bases respectively, with 8 bases between them. CDR3 amino acids: CASRAGANTGELFF. CDR3 in DNA: TGCGCCAGCAGGGCAGGGGCGAACACCGGGGAGCTGTTTTTT.

This chain joins TRBV7-2 and TRBJ2-2, with D perhaps TRBD1 or TRBD2 (5 bases each). The CDR3 has 16 residues. Germline V gives CDR1 SGHTA, CDR2 FQGNSA. V lost 0 bases and J 7 bases, leaving 15 bases between the germline ends. The CDR3 region is CASSLAPLGGVGELFF. The CDR3 DNA is TGTGCCAGCAGCTTAGCCCCGCTTGGGGGAGTCGGGGAGCTGTTTTTT.

The chain joins TRBV19 to TRBJ1-4; D gene unclear. V shed 4 bases and J shed 8 bases, with 11 bases lying between them. In germline, CDR1 is LNHDA, CDR2 SQIVND (reference sequence). CDR3 length equals 13 residues. Written as DNA, the CDR3 is TGTGCCAGTAGTACCCTACGAAGCGAAAAACTGTTTTTT. Translating it yields CASSTLRSEKLFF.

The chain combines TRBV18 with TRBJ1-2, with 9 bases that match TRBD1. The trim removed 3 bases at V and 3 bases at J, leaving 5 bases unmatched. There are 15 residues in the CDR3. Germline V gives CDR1 KGHSH, CDR2 LQKENI. The CDR3 is CASSPHRGLDYGYTF. The CDR3 nucleotides are TGTGCCAGCTCACCCCACAGGGGGCTGGACTATGGCTACACCTTC.

The chain combines TRBV30 with TRBJ2-3; 8 bases line up with TRBD2. The CDR3 has 15 residues. Losses at the gene ends were 3 bases for V and 5 bases for J; bases not matched to a gene: 10. Germline CDR1 reads GTSNPN; CDR2 reads SVGIG (reference sequence). The CDR3 DNA is TGTGCCTGGAGGCCCCGGAGCGGGAGAGGAGATACGCAGTATTTT. Amino acid sequence: CAWRPRSGRGDTQYF.

The chain links TRBV20-1 to TRBJ2-3; D unresolved. The germline V gene has CDR1 DFQATT and CDR2 SNEGSKA (reference sequence). V dropped 0 bases and J dropped 6 bases, with 4 bases sitting between them. This CDR3 has 11 residues. CDR3 DNA sequence: TGCAGTGCTAGAGAAAAGGATACGCAGTATTTT. Encoded protein: CSAREKDTQYF.

The chain employs TRBV7-8 and TRBJ2-7, with 8 bases fitting TRBD2. Germline CDR1 SGHVS, CDR2 FQNEAQ. CDR3 length: 15 amino acids. V trimming: 3 bases; J trimming: 6 bases; junction bases outside the gene matches: 10. The CDR3 bases are TGTGCCAGCAGCTTCGCCGGGACTAGAGGCCGCGAGCAGTACTTC. Its translation: CASSFAGTRGREQYF.

The chain combines TRBV30 with TRBJ2-2, with TRBD1 as a possible D gene (5 bases). CDR1 is GTSNPN and CDR2 is SVGIG in the germline V gene (reference sequence). The CDR3 is made up of 14 amino acids. Deletions cut 3 bases from V and 3 bases from J, with 11 bases between. CDR3 loop: CAWRLQAHTGELFF. As DNA, the CDR3 is TGTGCCTGGAGATTACAGGCCCACACCGGGGAGCTGTTTTTT.

The rearrangement links TRBV5-1 to TRBJ2-1, with 14 bases aligning to TRBD2. The J segment lost 7 bases and the V segment lost 4 bases, leaving 7 bases of the junction unmatched. Per the germline V gene, CDR1 is SGHRS and CDR2 is YFSETQ. CDR3 length equals 16 residues. The DNA for the CDR3 is TGCGCCAGCAGCCCTGGGACTAGCGGGAGAAGGAATGAGCAGTTCTTC. Protein product: CASSPGTSGRRNEQFF.

The chain uses TRBV4-2 and TRBJ2-1; tentatively, D is TRBD1 or TRBD2 (5 bases each). The CDR3 loop spans 17 amino acids. With 0 bases removed from V and 7 bases from J, the gap between germline ends came to 19 bases. Germline loops: CDR1 LGHNA, CDR2 YNFKEQ. The CDR3 sequence: CASSQDLLVGERNEQFF. Written as DNA, the CDR3 is TGTGCCAGCAGCCAAGATTTGTTGGTAGGGGAGAGGAATGAGCAGTTCTTC.

This clone was recorded only once. The chain is built from TRBV28 and TRBJ2-1; D is undetermined. CDR3 length: 11 residues. The germline V gene has CDR1 MDHEN and CDR2 SYDVKM. V lost 5 bases, J lost 10 bases, and 9 bases lay in between. CDR3 nucleotides: TGTGCCAGCAGTGCTCGGCTGGAGCAGTTCTTC. This encodes CASSARLEQFF.

The V and J genes are TRBV29-1 and TRBJ1-5; TRBD1 matches 8 bases. The CDR3 extends over 17 amino acids. The germline V gene encodes CDR1 SQVTM and CDR2 ANQGSEA. The J segment lost 1 base and the V segment lost 2 bases, leaving 10 bases of the junction unmatched. CDR3 protein: CSVENPRTGKSNQPQHF. The DNA for the CDR3 is TGCAGCGTTGAAAACCCCAGGACAGGGAAGAGCAATCAGCCCCAGCATTTT.

V usage is TRBV6-5 and J usage is TRBJ2-7; possibly TRBD2 for D (5 bases). CDR1 MNHEY and CDR2 SVGAGI come from the germline V gene. The CDR3 extends over 14 amino acids. The V end was cut by 7 bases, the J end by 3 bases, with 16 bases between. The CDR3 spells CASKVGRFNYEQYF. DNA for the CDR3: TGTGCCAGCAAGGTAGGGAGATTCAACTACGAGCAGTACTTC.

This clone was seen a few times. The CDR3: CAWRRTGDSNQPQHF. The CDR3 DNA sequence: TGTGCCTGGAGGAGGACAGGGGATAGCAATCAGCCCCAGCATTTT. This chain joins TRBV30 and TRBJ1-5; 9 bases agree with TRBD1. Germline-derived CDR1 and CDR2 are GTSNPN and SVGIG (reference sequence). The V gene end was trimmed by 3 bases and the J gene end by 0 bases; junction bases not matched to a gene: 3. This CDR3 region has 15 residues.

The rearrangement links TRBV7-9 to TRBJ1-2, with TRBD1 matching over 8 bases. Germline V gene data show CDR1 as SEHNR and CDR2 as FQNEAQ (reference sequence). The V segment lost 6 bases and the J segment 1 base; nucleotides outside the gene matches: 7. This CDR3 comprises 15 residues. CDR3 nucleotide sequence: TGTGCCAGCAGTGGACAGGGTTTGGGTAACTATGGCTACACCTTC. Protein product: CASSGQGLGNYGYTF.

This clone appeared a few times. The chain is built from TRBV7-2 and TRBJ1-1; unclear D gene. There are 13 residues in the CDR3. Germline V gene sequence: CDR1 SGHTA, CDR2 FQGNSA. Trimming took 4 bases from V and 1 from J, leaving 7 bases between them. CDR3 DNA sequence: TGTGCCAGCAGCTCCGGGAGGAACACTGAAGCTTTCTTT. Its protein is CASSSGRNTEAFF.

The CDR3 spells CSTGESGELFF. CDR3 coding DNA: TGTTCTACAGGGGAGAGCGGGGAGCTGTTTTTT. J is TRBJ2-2 and V is TRBV30; TRBD1 aligns across 7 bases. Per germline, CDR1 GTSNPN and CDR2 SVGIG (reference sequence). The CDR3 sequence is 11 residues long.